This T cell receptor beta chain was captured by sequencing in a study of OX40 agonist ivuxolimab in advanced cancers. This clone occurred a few times. Libraries were prepared by immunoSEQ multiplex PCR; TCRdb keeps only in-frame clonotypes and omits some of them. The table lists about 18,000 clones, over 60% of them singletons. With V trimmed by 2 bases and J by 5 bases, 9 bases remained unmatched. This CDR3 contains 16 residues. CDR1 is WSHSY, CDR2 SAAADI, per germline. The sequence was obtained from an adult with an advanced solid tumor such as melanoma, head and neck, liver or kidney cancer. Sequencing used CD4+ or CD8+ T cells sorted from blood, obtained in a trial of the OX40 agonist ivuxolimab. V and J are TRBV10-2 and TRBJ2-3; TRBD1 aligns across 8 bases. CDR3 bases: TGCGCCAGCAGTGAGCCGCAGGGGGCCGGGGGAGATACGCAGTATTTT. It is translated as CASSEPQGAGGDTQYF.